A single sample is the source of the 21 T cell receptor beta chains below, sequenced in a study of shared clonotypes between healthy human individuals. The data were produced by immunoSEQ multiplex PCR, yet TCRdb's version contains in-frame clones alone and is incomplete. Seen here are about 2 million clones, roughly 94% observed once, and the top ten hold 0.95% to 1.5%. Naive CD8 cells lacked CD45RO and underwent positive selection for CCR7, leaving out terminally differentiated effector memory CD45RA+ cells. Specimen: naive CD8+ T cells sorted from blood. Receptors were obtained from a man aged 18 to 30 in good health.

The V and J genes are TRBV7-8 and TRBJ2-1; possible D gene TRBD2, 6 bases. The V end was cut by 5 bases, the J end by 4 bases, with 9 bases between. This CDR3 region has 13 residues. CDR1 and CDR2 (germline): SGHVS, FQNEAQ. CDR3 in DNA: TGTGCCAGCAGCCTGACTAGTTACAATGAGCAGTTCTTC. This translates into CASSLTSYNEQFF. Filled out from reference TRBV7-8 and TRBJ2-1, the complete variable domain reads GAGVSQSPRYKVAKRGQDVALRCDPISGHVSLFWYQQALGQGPEFLTYFQNEAQLDKSGLPSDRFFAERPEGSVSTLKIQRTQQEDSAVYLCASSLTSYNEQFFGPGTRLTVL.

The chain uses TRBV11-2 and TRBJ2-7; the D gene could be TRBD1 or TRBD2 (6 bases each). The CDR3 totals 16 residues. Trimming stripped 1 base from V and 1 base from J, with 14 bases between. Germline-derived CDR1 and CDR2 are SGHAT and FQNNGV. This chain's CDR3 is CASSLAWGAGSYEQYF. Written as DNA, the CDR3 is TGTGCCAGCAGCTTAGCTTGGGGGGCCGGGTCCTACGAGCAGTACTTC. Together with reference TRBV11-2 and TRBJ2-7, the CDR3 gives the full variable domain: EAGVAQSPRYKIIEKRQSVAFWCNPISGHATLYWYQQILGQGPKLLIQFQNNGVVDDSQLPKDRFSAERLKGVDSTLKIQPAKLEDSAVYLCASSLAWGAGSYEQYFGPGTRLTVT.

The chain couples TRBV7-9 to TRBJ2-5; 14 bases map to TRBD2. The CDR3 spans 17 residues. Per the germline V gene, CDR1 is SEHNR and CDR2 is FQNEAQ (reference sequence). V gave up 5 bases and J gave up 4 bases; unmatched junction bases: 9. CDR3 residues: CASSPRLAGGPAETQYF. CDR3 in DNA: TGTGCCAGCAGCCCTCGACTAGCGGGAGGGCCCGCAGAGACCCAGTACTTC. The full variable domain, in which reference TRBV7-9 and TRBJ2-5 provide the parts outside the CDR3, is DTGVSQNPRHKITKRGQNVTFRCDPISEHNRLYWYRQTLGQGPEFLTYFQNEAQLEKSRLLSDRFSAERPKGSFSTLEIQRTEQGDSAMYLCASSPRLAGGPAETQYFGPGTRLLVL.

The V call is TRBV4-1, the J call TRBJ2-3, with TRBD2 identical over 10 bases. Germline V CDR1 and CDR2: MGHRA, YSYEKL. The length of the CDR3 is 15 residues. V lost 1 base and J lost 4; bases outside the gene matches: 2. The CDR3 sequence: CASSQVLAGADTQYF. The CDR3 DNA reads as TGCGCCAGCAGCCAAGTCCTAGCGGGAGCAGATACGCAGTATTTT.

This sequence joins TRBV11-1 and TRBJ1-1; a weak D match, TRBD1 (6 bases). The CDR3 consists of 11 residues. The V gene lost 4 bases and the J gene lost 7 bases, with 7 bases spanning the gap. Looked up from germline, CDR1 is SGHAT and CDR2 is FQDESV (reference sequence). The CDR3 DNA sequence: TGTGCCAGCAGCTCGGACAGTGAAGCTTTCTTT. It yields the protein CASSSDSEAFF.

The chain joins TRBV9 to TRBJ1-1, with TRBD1 matching over 7 bases. V trimming: 4 bases; J trimming: 6 bases; junction bases outside the gene matches: 12. In germline, CDR1 is SGDLS, CDR2 YYNGEE. This CDR3 spans 15 amino acids. CDR3 DNA: TGTGCCAGCAGCCTCACAGGGGAGTCGTTCCCTGAAGCTTTCTTT. Protein product: CASSLTGESFPEAFF.

This clone was observed a single time. The V gene is TRBV7-9, the J gene TRBJ2-2; no clear D gene. Germline V CDR1 and CDR2: SEHNR, FQNEAQ (reference sequence). Deletions cut 1 base from V and 4 bases from J, with 13 bases between. This CDR3 comprises 16 residues. CDR3: CASSLEPLGPTGELFF. In nucleotides, the CDR3 is TGTGCCAGCAGCTTAGAGCCCTTAGGCCCCACCGGGGAGCTGTTTTTT. The full variable domain, completed using reference TRBV7-9 and TRBJ2-2, is DTGVSQNPRHKITKRGQNVTFRCDPISEHNRLYWYRQTLGQGPEFLTYFQNEAQLEKSRLLSDRFSAERPKGSFSTLEIQRTEQGDSAMYLCASSLEPLGPTGELFFGEGSRLTVL.

The rearrangement uses TRBV27 and TRBJ1-1; 8 positions agree with TRBD1. V shed 4 bases, J shed 6 bases, and the junction held 16 bases outside the gene matches. CDR1 and CDR2 (germline): MNHEY, SMNVEV (reference sequence). CDR3 length: 17 amino acids. The CDR3 sequence: CASSSSGTGYLPAEAFF. CDR3 DNA sequence: TGTGCCAGCAGTTCGTCCGGGACAGGCTACCTCCCGGCTGAAGCTTTCTTT.

The rearrangement joins TRBV19 to TRBJ1-1; no reliable D call. The CDR3 runs 13 residues. Germline V gene lookup returns CDR1 LNHDA and CDR2 SQIVND (reference sequence). Trimming removed 7 bases from V and 2 bases from J, with 11 bases in between. In DNA form, the CDR3 reads TGTGCCAGTACTTACGAATCAAACACTGAAGCTTTCTTT. Its protein is CASTYESNTEAFF.

This clone occurred once. The chain links TRBV13 to TRBJ2-7, with TRBD2 identical over 11 bases. The trim removed 5 bases at V and 0 bases at J, leaving 6 bases unmatched. CDR1 is PRHDT and CDR2 is FYEKMQ in the germline V gene (reference sequence). CDR3 length: 16 residues. The CDR3: CASSQTSGGPSYEQYF. The CDR3 nucleotides are TGTGCCAGCAGCCAAACTAGCGGGGGCCCCTCCTACGAGCAGTACTTC.

The genes are TRBV29-1 and TRBJ2-1; 8 positions agree with TRBD2. Per the germline V gene, CDR1 is SQVTM and CDR2 is ANQGSEA. The length of the CDR3 is 14 residues. V lost 8 bases to trimming and J lost 5 bases; unmatched junction nucleotides: 11. CDR3 DNA: TGCAGCTTGCTTGGCGGGAGGTCCAACAATGAGCAGTTCTTC. Its translation is CSLLGGRSNNEQFF.

This sequence joins TRBV27 and TRBJ1-1; D remains unclear. The CDR3 runs 13 residues. V was cut by 6 bases and J by 1 base, with 9 bases left in between. CDR1 and CDR2 (germline): MNHEY, SMNVEV (reference sequence). The CDR3 sequence: CASRSEGNTEAFF. The CDR3 region has the DNA TGTGCCAGCAGGTCTGAGGGGAACACTGAAGCTTTCTTT.

J is TRBJ2-5 and V is TRBV6-1, with D perhaps TRBD1 (7 bases). There are 15 residues in the CDR3. The V gene's germline CDR1 is MNHNS and CDR2 SASEGT. The V gene lost 2 bases and the J gene lost 1 base, with 11 bases spanning the gap. Here the CDR3 reads CASSELEGAQETQYF. CDR3 nucleotides: TGTGCCAGCAGTGAACTGGAGGGGGCCCAAGAGACCCAGTACTTC.

V is TRBV4-3 and J is TRBJ2-2, with TRBD2 as a possible D gene (6 bases). CDR1 and CDR2 (germline): LGHNA, YSLEER. This CDR3 region has 14 residues. The V end was cut by 0 bases, the J end by 7 bases, with 9 bases between. The CDR3 region is CASSQEWGDGELFF. As DNA, the CDR3 is TGCGCCAGCAGCCAAGAATGGGGGGACGGGGAGCTGTTTTTT.

As DNA, the CDR3 is TGTGCCAGCAGTGTCGGGTCTAGCGGGAGAGGATCCTACGAGCAGTACTTC. It translates to CASSVGSSGRGSYEQYF. The V gene is TRBV6-1, the J gene TRBJ2-7; 10 bases are shared with TRBD2. The CDR3 is 17 residues long. Looked up from germline, CDR1 is MNHNS and CDR2 is SASEGT. With 4 bases clipped from V and 1 base from J, the junction kept 10 bases outside the gene matches.

The chain links TRBV7-8 to TRBJ2-3, with a tentative D call TRBD2 (6 bases). CDR3 size: 14 residues. V lost 2 bases and J 4 bases, leaving 10 bases between the germline ends. Germline V lookup: CDR1 SGHVS, CDR2 FQNEAQ. The CDR3 loop is CASSLLAPPDTQYF. The CDR3 DNA is TGTGCCAGCAGCTTACTAGCGCCCCCAGATACGCAGTATTTT.

The V gene is TRBV19, the J gene TRBJ2-7, with D perhaps TRBD1 (6 bases). This CDR3 has 13 residues. The germline V gene encodes CDR1 LNHDA and CDR2 SQIVND (reference sequence). V shed 8 bases and J shed 6 bases, with 17 bases lying between them. The CDR3 DNA sequence: TGTGCCAGTTCTCGATATTCAGGGGTCGAGCAGTACTTC. It is translated as CASSRYSGVEQYF.

The CDR3 protein is CASSLTADTGELFF. In nucleotides, the CDR3 is TGCGCCAGCAGCTTGACCGCGGACACCGGGGAGCTGTTTTTT. This chain links TRBV5-1 with TRBJ2-2; D uncertain. Looked up from germline, CDR1 is SGHRS and CDR2 is YFSETQ. V was trimmed by 1 base and J by 3 bases, leaving 7 bases between them. CDR3 length: 14 residues.

The chain recombines TRBV5-1 with TRBJ1-3; perhaps TRBD1 as D (6 bases). Germline-derived CDR1 and CDR2 are SGHRS and YFSETQ. This CDR3 region has 15 residues. Trimming removed 4 bases at V and 2 bases at J, with 13 bases between. The CDR3 sequence: CASSQDSQPGNTIYF. The CDR3 coding sequence is TGCGCCAGCAGCCAGGACAGCCAACCTGGAAACACCATATATTTT.

The V and J genes are TRBV27 and TRBJ1-6; possible D gene TRBD1, 6 bases. CDR1 and CDR2 (germline): MNHEY, SMNVEV (reference sequence). This CDR3 has 15 amino acids. V was cut by 2 bases and J by 10 bases, with 15 bases left in between. The chain's CDR3 is CASSLGKQGYSPLHF. The CDR3 DNA reads as TGTGCCAGCAGTTTAGGAAAACAGGGTTACTCACCCCTCCACTTT.

The CDR3 spells CASSTRTSGSRDEQFF. The CDR3 DNA follows: TGTGCCAGCAGCACCCGGACTAGCGGGAGTAGGGATGAGCAGTTCTTC. J is TRBJ2-1 and V is TRBV7-9; 13 bases agree with TRBD2. This CDR3 region has 16 residues. Germline CDR1 reads SEHNR; CDR2 reads FQNEAQ (reference sequence). V shed 5 bases and J 8 bases; nucleotides not matched to a gene: 9. The full variable domain, with the rest looked up from reference TRBV7-9 and TRBJ2-1, is DTGVSQNPRHKITKRGQNVTFRCDPISEHNRLYWYRQTLGQGPEFLTYFQNEAQLEKSRLLSDRFSAERPKGSFSTLEIQRTEQGDSAMYLCASSTRTSGSRDEQFFGPGTRLTVL.